The rows below give T cell receptor beta chains drawn from one sample of a study of CD8 T cells in Susac syndrome. MiXCR, run by TCRdb on the immunoSEQ multiplex PCR reads, gives a single entry per CDR3 protein. The repertoire holds around 300,000 distinct CDR3 sequences, with approximately 91% as singletons. Sample: CD8+ T cells from PBMCs. These receptors originate from a human donor with multiple sclerosis. Each CDR3 is given with its conserved first and last residue. Fields, in order: clone size, J gene, V gene, CDR3 protein. Not every row has a clone size; where given, it reads once, few, many or a size class.

clone_size: NA; j_call: TRBJ2-3; v_call: TRBV7-9; cdr3_aa: CASSPVLAGDGADTQYF
clone_size: NA; j_call: TRBJ2-5; v_call: TRBV6-1; cdr3_aa: CASRKPGLAGKSSETQYF
clone_size: NA; j_call: TRBJ2-1; v_call: TRBV27; cdr3_aa: CASSWIGGSLFNEQFF
clone_size: NA; j_call: TRBJ1-1; v_call: TRBV9; cdr3_aa: CASSVGGQAHEAFF
clone_size: NA; j_call: TRBJ1-4; v_call: TRBV11-2; cdr3_aa: CAGSSGQGEEKLFF
clone_size: NA; j_call: TRBJ2-7; v_call: TRBV12-3/TRBV12-4; cdr3_aa: CASNPEAGASYEQYF
clone_size: NA; j_call: TRBJ2-5; v_call: TRBV6-5; cdr3_aa: CASSAGQDQETQYF
clone_size: NA; j_call: TRBJ1-3; v_call: TRBV27; cdr3_aa: CASSLSVGNTIYF
clone_size: NA; j_call: TRBJ2-3; v_call: TRBV4-3; cdr3_aa: CASSQGTSLFTDTQYF
clone_size: NA; j_call: TRBJ1-1; v_call: TRBV6-5; cdr3_aa: CACADSMNTEAFF
clone_size: NA; j_call: TRBJ2-1; v_call: TRBV5-6; cdr3_aa: CASSSVPGQNNEQFF
clone_size: NA; j_call: TRBJ2-1; v_call: TRBV6-2/TRBV6-3; cdr3_aa: CASRFTGTSAEEQFF
clone_size: NA; j_call: TRBJ1-5; v_call: TRBV10-3; cdr3_aa: CAIGDGTGFQPQHF
clone_size: once; j_call: TRBJ2-6; v_call: TRBV29-1; cdr3_aa: CSVEWAGPLGANVLTF
clone_size: NA; j_call: TRBJ2-1; v_call: TRBV30; cdr3_aa: CAWTPPDRSSYNEQFF
clone_size: NA; j_call: TRBJ1-1; v_call: TRBV4-2; cdr3_aa: CACSVSDATPRPQYTEAFF
clone_size: NA; j_call: TRBJ2-1; v_call: TRBV7-2; cdr3_aa: CASNTDGAGLYNEQFF
clone_size: NA; j_call: TRBJ2-2; v_call: TRBV5-1; cdr3_aa: CASVGNDEGVHTGELFF
clone_size: NA; j_call: TRBJ2-1; v_call: TRBV4-3; cdr3_aa: CASSDHGYNEQFF
clone_size: NA; j_call: TRBJ2-3; v_call: TRBV9; cdr3_aa: CASSGQGLGADTQYF
clone_size: few; j_call: TRBJ2-7; v_call: TRBV28; cdr3_aa: CASSPPGTYEQYF
clone_size: NA; j_call: TRBJ1-5; v_call: TRBV27; cdr3_aa: CASSFRDNQPQHF
clone_size: NA; j_call: TRBJ2-3; v_call: TRBV7-8; cdr3_aa: CASSLWDPRIRTDTQYF
clone_size: NA; j_call: TRBJ1-1; v_call: TRBV3-1; cdr3_aa: CASSQDQMNTEAFF
clone_size: NA; j_call: TRBJ2-5; v_call: TRBV9; cdr3_aa: CASSVSGSDGETQYF
clone_size: once; j_call: TRBJ1-5; v_call: TRBV6-5; cdr3_aa: CASSHRQGYSNQPQHF
clone_size: NA; j_call: TRBJ1-4; v_call: TRBV30; cdr3_aa: CAWSTGTGDEKLFF
clone_size: NA; j_call: TRBJ2-7; v_call: TRBV20-1; cdr3_aa: CSARDLVGPEEQYF
clone_size: once; j_call: TRBJ2-5; v_call: TRBV25-1; cdr3_aa: CASSEFLTGKETQYF
clone_size: NA; j_call: TRBJ2-3; v_call: TRBV6-2/TRBV6-3; cdr3_aa: CASSKRETPDTQYF
clone_size: NA; j_call: TRBJ2-2; v_call: TRBV12-3/TRBV12-4; cdr3_aa: CASSSDTVNTGELFF
clone_size: NA; j_call: TRBJ2-7; v_call: TRBV4-3; cdr3_aa: CASSLALPQGDYEQYF
clone_size: NA; j_call: TRBJ2-7; v_call: TRBV7-6; cdr3_aa: CASSKSGGPAYEQYF
clone_size: NA; j_call: TRBJ2-5; v_call: TRBV12-3/TRBV12-4; cdr3_aa: CASREEGLKTQSF
clone_size: NA; j_call: TRBJ2-1; v_call: TRBV27; cdr3_aa: CASSLLEYNEQFF
clone_size: once; j_call: TRBJ2-7; v_call: TRBV25-1; cdr3_aa: CATDRGSGEQYF
clone_size: NA; j_call: TRBJ2-1; v_call: TRBV11-2; cdr3_aa: CASSLVAGYSNEQFF
clone_size: NA; j_call: TRBJ2-7; v_call: TRBV5-1; cdr3_aa: CASSLEASQVHYEQYF
clone_size: NA; j_call: TRBJ2-1; v_call: TRBV5-4; cdr3_aa: CASSLEGLAKGGEQFF
clone_size: NA; j_call: TRBJ2-7; v_call: TRBV4-1; cdr3_aa: CASSQVVQSSYEQYF
clone_size: NA; j_call: TRBJ2-1; v_call: TRBV9; cdr3_aa: CASSGRTSNEQFF
clone_size: once; j_call: TRBJ2-1; v_call: TRBV7-3; cdr3_aa: CASSFDPSREQFF